This TCR beta chain was captured in a study of CD8 T cells in Susac syndrome. Broader study findings: In Susac syndrome, CD4+ T cell repertoires lacked any clonal expansion.

RNA, at 0.5 to 1 ug, was reverse transcribed with random hexamers. With immunoSEQ multiplex PCR, TCR beta CDR3 was amplified across 54 Vbeta and 13 Jbeta. Using its own MiXCR run on the immunoSEQ multiplex PCR reads, TCRdb lists one record per CDR3 protein. This table has about 190,000 distinct CDR3 sequences, nearly 97% appearing once. V shed 5 bases and J 1 base; nucleotides not matched to a gene: 7. Germline-derived CDR1 and CDR2 are SGHTA and FQGNSA. There are 16 residues in the CDR3. This clonotype was picked up one time. Its antigen is as yet unknown. Sequenced input: CD4+ T cells from PBMCs. The receptor comes from a human donor with Susac syndrome. V is TRBV7-2 and J is TRBJ2-3; 9 bases line up with TRBD2. The CDR3 spells CASSVRLAVGTDTQYF. In DNA, the CDR3 is TGTGCCAGCAGCGTCCGACTAGCGGTGGGCACAGATACGCAGTATTTT.